This entry is about one T cell receptor (beta chain). This sample was included in a study of blood T cell repertoires in COVID-19. In the study overall: Sites across the United States, Italy and Spain contributed samples from acute and convalescent COVID-19. T cells, B-cell-depleted T cells, or PBMCs supplied cDNA or gDNA.

Source study methods: Amplification from reference gene primers served as the basis for estimated nucleated cell counts. Libraries were prepared by immunoSEQ multiplex PCR; TCRdb keeps only in-frame clonotypes and omits some of them. Clone size and V and J calls were adopted from that table, with D and trimming inferred from the DNA. The data contain about 82,000 clones, 80% to 85% of them singletons. CDR3 length equals 14 residues. V was clipped by 2 bases and J by 8 bases, with 13 bases between them. Per the germline V gene, CDR1 is SGHVS and CDR2 is FQNEAQ. V and J are TRBV7-8 and TRBJ2-4, with D unresolved. The receptor's source is a man of 80 years or more with acute or convalescent COVID-19. The sequencing input was peripheral blood. In nucleotides, the CDR3 is TGTGCCAGCAGCTTAACTATCCTAAAACACATTCAGTACTTC. This codes for CASSLTILKHIQYF.